This TCR beta chain was identified during a study of CD8+CD57+ T cells in acquired aplastic anemia. V shed 2 bases and J 4 bases; nucleotides not matched to a gene: 11. The germline CDR1 and CDR2 sequences are MNHNS and SASEGT. This CDR3 spans 18 amino acids. This clonotype was observed many times. Whoever was chosen for sequencing had shown CD8+CD57+ cell expansion by flow cytometry. Among the patients, all had severe acquired aplastic anemia. Genomic DNA was employed as the template in profiling TCR beta VDJ and CDR3. TCRdb recomputed calls from the reads with MiXCR, one row per CDR3 protein. Counted here are 250,000 to 350,000 distinct CDR3 sequences, about three fifths occurring once; the ten biggest clones make up 1% to 1.5%.

This clonotype originated in a human donor with aplastic anemia. The sequenced sample was sorted CD4+, CD8+, or CD8+CD57+ T cells (not recorded which) from PBMCs. The rearrangement links TRBV6-1 to TRBJ2-7; the match to TRBD2 covers 13 bases. The DNA of the CDR3 is TGTGCCAGCAGTGAACAGCCGGGACTAGCGGGGAAAAAATACGAGCAGTACTTC. This codes for CASSEQPGLAGKKYEQYF.